The 24 T cell receptor beta chains below all came from one sample that was sequenced in a study of early T cells in non-severe SARS-CoV-2 infection. TCRdb re-called the 5' RACE reads with MiXCR, one entry per CDR3 protein. This table holds roughly 90,000 distinct CDR3 sequences, roughly 14% found once. The sequenced sample consisted of whole blood. These receptors were taken from an adult who was a healthcare worker with PCR-confirmed SARS-CoV-2 infection or an uninfected control (not recorded which).

This clonotype was recorded many times. The J gene is TRBJ2-3, the V gene TRBV5-6; D uncertain. The V gene's germline CDR1 is SGHDT and CDR2 YYEEEE. This CDR3 has 12 amino acids. V was shortened by 4 bases and J by 0 bases, with 3 bases between the two germline ends. The CDR3 nucleotides are TGTGCCAGCAGCGTTAGCACAGATACGCAGTATTTT. This translates into CASSVSTDTQYF.

This chain joins TRBV11-2 and TRBJ2-5; D gene ambiguous. CDR1 and CDR2 (germline): SGHAT, FQNNGV. The CDR3 length is 13 residues. Trimming removed 4 bases at V and 3 bases at J, with 9 bases between. The CDR3 nucleotides read TGTGCCAGCAGCTCCCTAAGGAAAGAGACCCAGTACTTC. Encoded protein: CASSSLRKETQYF. Combining the CDR3 with reference TRBV11-2 and TRBJ2-5 gives the whole variable domain EAGVAQSPRYKIIEKRQSVAFWCNPISGHATLYWYQQILGQGPKLLIQFQNNGVVDDSQLPKDRFSAERLKGVDSTLKIQPAKLEDSAVYLCASSSLRKETQYFGPGTRLLVL.

V usage is TRBV7-8 and J usage is TRBJ2-5; no reliable D call. This CDR3 region has 14 residues. Germline values: CDR1 SGHVS, CDR2 FQNEAQ. V gave up 5 bases and J gave up 4 bases, with 14 bases separating them. The CDR3 loop reads CASSAVGPPETQYF. The CDR3 DNA sequence: TGTGCCAGCAGCGCAGTTGGTCCCCCAGAGACCCAGTACTTC.

This clonotype was observed many times. This sequence joins TRBV18 and TRBJ2-1; 13 bases fit TRBD2. The CDR3 extends over 17 amino acids. Trimming cost V 0 bases and J 5 bases; bases outside gene matches: 4. CDR1 is KGHSH, CDR2 LQKENI, per germline. The CDR3 region is CASSPPSGTSGDNEQFF. The CDR3 DNA sequence: TGTGCCAGCTCACCACCTTCCGGGACTAGCGGGGACAATGAGCAGTTCTTC.

This clonotype was picked up one time. The chain is built from TRBV3-1 and TRBJ2-5; D remains unclear. Germline CDR1 is LGHDT and CDR2 is YNNKEL (reference sequence). V shed 3 bases and J shed 3 bases, with 17 bases lying between them. This CDR3 has 16 residues. For the CDR3, the DNA is TGTGCCAGCAGCCAGCCTCTTTCTAGAACCAAAGAGACCCAGTACTTC. Protein sequence: CASSQPLSRTKETQYF.

The rearrangement uses TRBV5-1 and TRBJ2-5; the match to TRBD2 covers 13 bases. The germline V gene encodes CDR1 SGHRS and CDR2 YFSETQ. CDR3 length: 16 amino acids. J gave up 2 bases and V 0 bases, and 1 base lay outside the gene matches. The CDR3 DNA follows: TGCGCCAGCAGCTTGGAGACTAGCGGGGGGCAAGAGACCCAGTACTTC. Translated, it gives CASSLETSGGQETQYF. Drawing the rest from reference TRBV5-1 and TRBJ2-5, the complete variable domain is KAGVTQTPRYLIKTRGQQVTLSCSPISGHRSVSWYQQTPGQGLQFLFEYFSETQRNKGNFPGRFSGRQFSNSRSEMNVSTLELGDSALYLCASSLETSGGQETQYFGPGTRLLVL.

The V gene is TRBV12-3 or TRBV12-4, the J gene TRBJ1-2, with 7 bases fitting TRBD1. CDR3 length: 14 residues. J was trimmed by 2 bases and V by 3 bases; bases with no gene match: 3. The CDR3 loop is CASSLGQKNYGYTF. The DNA of the CDR3 is TGTGCCAGCAGTTTGGGACAGAAAAACTATGGCTACACCTTC.

The rearrangement joins TRBV7-6 to TRBJ1-6; tentative D call: TRBD1 (5 bases). Trimming cost V 5 bases and J 0 bases, with 11 bases left between them. Per the germline V gene, CDR1 is SGHVS and CDR2 is FNYEAQ. The CDR3 runs to 16 residues. This CDR3 reads CASSGTASSYNSPLHF. CDR3 DNA: TGTGCCAGCAGCGGGACGGCGAGCTCCTATAATTCACCCCTCCACTTT.

This clonotype showed up just a few times. The chain carries TRBV3-1 and TRBJ1-6; D ambiguous. The CDR3 is made up of 15 amino acids. Trimming shortened V by 0 bases and J by 4 bases, and 7 bases separated the two germline ends. Germline lookup yields CDR1 LGHDT and CDR2 YNNKEL (reference sequence). In DNA form, the CDR3 reads TGTGCCAGCAGCCAAGACGGGAGGTATAATTCACCCCTCCACTTT. This encodes CASSQDGRYNSPLHF.

The chain links TRBV6-5 to TRBJ2-1, with 12 bases fitting TRBD2. This CDR3 region has 15 residues. Germline V gene sequence: CDR1 MNHEY, CDR2 SVGAGI. The ends lost 4 bases at V and 6 bases at J; junction bases unmatched: 4. The CDR3 loop reads CASSFLAGGVNEQFF. For the CDR3, the DNA is TGTGCCAGCAGTTTTCTAGCGGGGGGGGTCAATGAGCAGTTCTTC.

In this sample, this clonotype turned up many times. The V gene is TRBV11-2, the J gene TRBJ1-2; D is uncertain. The ends were cut back, 0 bases at V and 8 bases at J, with 13 bases in the middle. CDR1 and CDR2 from the germline V gene are SGHAT and FQNNGV. The CDR3 consists of 14 residues. The DNA for the CDR3 is TGTGCCAGCAGCTTAGATCGCGTGGGCTCCGGCTACACCTTC. As protein: CASSLDRVGSGYTF.

The genes are TRBV19 and TRBJ1-4; no definite D call. V was trimmed by 8 bases and J by 3 bases, leaving 16 bases between them. In germline, CDR1 is LNHDA, CDR2 SQIVND (reference sequence). The CDR3 consists of 15 residues. CDR3 amino acids: CASASFREANEKLFF. The CDR3 region has the DNA TGTGCCAGTGCCTCGTTCCGGGAGGCTAATGAAAAACTGTTTTTT.

In this sample, this clonotype turned up many times. V and J are TRBV12-3 or TRBV12-4 and TRBJ2-2, with 8 bases fitting TRBD1. J lost 1 base, V lost 3 bases, and 1 base had no gene match. This CDR3 has 15 amino acids. The CDR3 DNA is TGTGCCAGCAGTTTGGGGACAGGGAACACCGGGGAGCTGTTTTTT. Amino acids: CASSLGTGNTGELFF.

This clonotype has a count of ten or more. The CDR3 DNA follows: TGCAGCGCGGGACAGGGAAGAGAGCAGTACGTC. Protein: CSAGQGREQYV. This chain uses TRBV29-1 with TRBJ2-7, with TRBD1 identical over 9 bases. The CDR3 spans 11 residues. Germline CDR1 reads SQVTM; CDR2 reads ANQGSEA. Germline trimming cut 7 bases from V and 7 bases from J; bases unmatched to any gene: 5.

The V gene is TRBV3-1, the J gene TRBJ1-2; D ambiguous. The CDR3 is 12 amino acids. The V and J ends lost 1 base and 8 bases respectively, with 8 bases between them. Germline V lookup: CDR1 LGHDT, CDR2 YNNKEL (reference sequence). The CDR3 here is CASSQGVKGYTF. In nucleotides, the CDR3 is TGTGCCAGCAGCCAAGGAGTGAAGGGCTACACCTTC.

The sample holds a few counts of this clonotype. The genes are TRBV6-6 and TRBJ1-1; D unclear. CDR3 length: 12 amino acids. The ends were cut back, 8 bases at V and 3 bases at J, with 10 bases in the middle. Germline V lookup: CDR1 MNHNY, CDR2 SVGAGI (reference sequence). The DNA of the CDR3 is TGTGCCAGCCGGGTTTTAGACACTGAAGCTTTCTTT. Its protein product is CASRVLDTEAFF.

This clonotype was counted many times. The chain has TRBV21-1 and TRBJ1-1; the table gives TRBD1 as D, unverified against the DNA. TRBV21-1 is annotated as a pseudogene. This CDR3 contains 15 residues. In nucleotides, the CDR3 is TGTGCCAGCAGCATGACAGGGGGCAGGTCGGCTGAAGCTTTCTTT. It specifies CASSMTGGRSAEAFF.

A few counts support this clonotype. The CDR3 loop is CASSRTGAILYEQYV. The CDR3 DNA reads as TGTGCCAGCTCACGAACTGGGGCCATACTCTACGAGCAGTACGTC. The chain carries TRBV6-1 and TRBJ2-7, with D tentatively TRBD1 (5 bases). V lost 8 bases, J lost 3 bases, and 20 bases lay in between. Per the germline V gene, CDR1 is MNHNS and CDR2 is SASEGT. This CDR3 has 15 amino acids.

There are a few counts of this clonotype. The chain links TRBV19 to TRBJ2-1, with TRBD1 as a possible D gene (6 bases). The CDR3 consists of 15 residues. The germline gives CDR1 LNHDA, CDR2 SQIVND (reference sequence). Trimming removed 7 bases at V and 0 bases at J, with 13 bases between. The CDR3, as DNA: TGTGCCAGTAACAAACAGGGAAGCTCCTACAATGAGCAGTTCTTC. Translated: CASNKQGSSYNEQFF.

The chain employs TRBV5-1 and TRBJ2-3; D is unclear. The CDR3 spans 17 residues. Germline CDR1 and CDR2: SGHRS and YFSETQ. The V gene lost 0 bases and the J gene lost 2 bases, with 16 bases spanning the gap. CDR3 region: CASSLAVGNVNTDTQYF. The CDR3 DNA is TGCGCCAGCAGCTTGGCCGTAGGAAACGTGAACACAGATACGCAGTATTTT.

Only a few counts were recorded for this clonotype. The CDR3, as DNA: TGCGCCAGCAGCTTAAATGGACGAGGGACTGAAGCTTTCTTT. Translating gives CASSLNGRGTEAFF. The rearrangement uses TRBV5-1 and TRBJ1-1; D gene unclear. Looked up from germline, CDR1 is SGHRS and CDR2 is YFSETQ. The germline V and J ends were trimmed by 2 bases and 5 bases, with 13 bases remaining between them. This CDR3 contains 14 residues. The full variable domain, completed using reference TRBV5-1 and TRBJ1-1, is KAGVTQTPRYLIKTRGQQVTLSCSPISGHRSVSWYQQTPGQGLQFLFEYFSETQRNKGNFPGRFSGRQFSNSRSEMNVSTLELGDSALYLCASSLNGRGTEAFFGQGTRLTVV.

In its sample, this clonotype was seen a few times. The V call is TRBV30, the J call TRBJ1-1, with D uncertain. CDR3 length equals 12 residues. Per the germline V gene, CDR1 is GTSNPN and CDR2 is SVGIG (reference sequence). Trimming removed 4 bases from V and 3 bases from J, with 9 bases in between. CDR3 in DNA: TGTGCCTGGACCCAAGGGCACACTGAAGCTTTCTTT. Encoded protein: CAWTQGHTEAFF.

This clonotype was seen a few times. V gene TRBV18 combines with J gene TRBJ2-2; weak D call: TRBD1 (5 bases). Germline lookup yields CDR1 KGHSH and CDR2 LQKENI. Trimming stripped 3 bases from V and 14 bases from J, with 16 bases between. The CDR3 length is 13 residues. The CDR3: CASSPENRLLLFF. In DNA, the CDR3 is TGTGCCAGCTCACCTGAAAACAGGTTGCTTCTGTTTTTT.

The chain links TRBV12-3 or TRBV12-4 to TRBJ2-4, with D possibly TRBD2 on 6 matching bases. Trimming removed 0 bases at V and 4 bases at J, with 10 bases between. The CDR3 has 15 amino acids. The CDR3 sequence: CASSLAGRSKNIQYF. In DNA form, the CDR3 reads TGTGCCAGCAGTTTAGCGGGGAGGTCAAAAAACATTCAGTACTTC.